The present T cell receptor beta chain was sequenced within a study of CD8+CD57+ T cells in acquired aplastic anemia listed by TCRdb under 2018. About the investigation overall: On average, sorted CD4+ and CD8+ cells yielded approximately 3 ug of extracted DNA, with a range of about 0.17 to 27.4 ug. A CD8+CD57+ expansion meant a frequency higher than the mean frequency seen in healthy subjects.

Genomic DNA served as template for TCR beta VDJ combination and CDR3 sequence profiling. TCR repertoire sequencing was run on an Illumina HiSeq 2000. Per the source publication's procedure: TRBV/TRBJ rearrangement plots, CDR3 size and DJ length profiles, and Simpson's diversity index were used to evaluate the repertoires. The immunodominant clone was defined as the most abundant DNA sequence in deep sequencing data. CDR3 amino acid sequences were checked for sharing between subjects and were compared against published repertoires and the VDJdb database. TCRdb passed the public sequencing reads through fastp at Q25 and MiXCR, retaining productive beta sequences. Records with the same CDR3 protein are collapsed into one entry carrying the most frequent genes and DNA. What appears here as the V and J calls and clone size reflects TCRdb's work, not the paper's. Here the sample has hundreds of thousands of distinct CDR3 sequences; around 30% occur a single time. Jointly, the top ten make up roughly 0.8% of the sample.

The patients picked for sequencing were ones in whom flow cytometry had shown an expansion of CD8+CD57+ cells. Every patient had a diagnosis of severe acquired aplastic anemia based on International Study of Aplastic Anemia and Agranulocytosis and Camitta criteria. No patient had received any therapy when blood was sampled. In the study, sorted CD4+ and CD8+ blood T cells from patients with severe aplastic anemia and from healthy subjects underwent deep sequencing of TCR repertoires. Patients were enrolled in the USA under clinicaltrials.gov protocols 00001620, 01623167, 00001397, 00071045, 00081523 and 00961064. Ficoll-Paque density gradient centrifugation was used to isolate peripheral blood mononuclear cells. Before DNA extraction, CD4+ and CD8+ T cells were sorted by FACS or by magnetic beads. This clonotype was seen ten or more times. This receptor's antigen is unknown. Base qualities were left out, and no much larger clone turns up one base away.

For CDR1 and CDR2, the germline V gene lists SGHTA and FQGNSA. From the cysteine through the phenylalanine, the CDR3 covers 15 amino acids. Just the 45-base CDR3 DNA is kept, in frame starting at base 1. V is shortened by 1 base, J by 7 bases, and the region joining them spans 11 bases. What the work shows at the level of the full study, not this receptor alone: No significant difference in CD8+ Simpson's diversity was found between patients and healthy controls (P=0.060). Around 31 CD8+ CDR3 sequences were shared between patients and controls but appeared highly expressed in patients and within their immunodominant clones.

Sample: sorted CD4+, CD8+, or CD8+CD57+ T cells (not recorded which) from PBMCs. The source is a human donor with aplastic anemia. The rearranged chain carries TRBV7-2 and TRBJ1-6; no D gene can be assigned with confidence. This receptor has the CDR3 CASSLDGRRNSPLHF. The DNA reads TGTGCCAGCAGCTTAGACGGGAGACGGAATTCACCCCTCCACTTT.